This T cell receptor (beta chain) was found in a study of control samples from healthy donors and cancer patients. The germline gives CDR1 SGHAT, CDR2 FQNNGV. The CDR3 covers 13 residues. The V and J ends lost 6 bases and 0 bases respectively, with 3 bases between them. Profiled with immunoSEQ multiplex PCR; TCRdb holds only in-frame clones, not every one. The sample has around 200,000 clones, roughly 94% seen once. The specimen sequenced was blood. This clonotype originated in a man aged 50 to 59 in good health. The chain uses TRBV11-2 and TRBJ2-6; the D is unclear. CDR3 in DNA: TGTGCCAGCAGGGACTCTGGGGCCAACGTCCTGACTTTC. Its translation is CASRDSGANVLTF.